The entry that follows covers one T cell receptor (beta chain) sequence. No antigen is known for it. Per-nucleotide qualities are absent, and no much larger clonotype sits a single base away. Library preparation was by 5' RACE. Sequencing relied on an Illumina HiSeq 2000. Template switching introduced a universal primer binding site; the final cDNA contained a unique molecular identifier, enabling accurate counting of TCR cDNA molecules. Specific primers in the conserved constant-segment region were used to synthesize first-strand cDNA for the TCR alpha and beta chains. Each cDNA library was double barcoded, with a SMART-Mk sample barcode plus Illumina barcodes, to control for contamination. TruSeq adapter sequences, together with Illumina sample barcodes, were added in two successive PCR steps. The Illumina HiSeq platform was used with custom primers to sequence TCR alpha and beta cDNA libraries. Per the source publication's procedure: MiGEC processed the raw reads to extract unique molecular identifiers, while MiXCR was used to determine the CDR3 positions. Recombination models were inferred per individual with the repgenHMM and IGoR tools using an EM algorithm. The tcR package in R was used for shared clonotype analysis, with sharing normalized by the product of cloneset sizes. Out-of-frame nonproductive sequences were analyzed to study raw recombination free of thymic and clonal selection effects. TCRdb reran the public reads through fastp at Q25 and MiXCR, keeping productive beta chains. Records with the same CDR3 protein are collapsed into one entry carrying the most frequent genes and DNA. The V and J calls, along with clone size, are taken from TCRdb and not from the paper's own processing. The sample has some 330,000 distinct CDR3 sequences on record, 9% of them singletons. Of the sample, roughly 8.9% is held by the ten largest clones.

This specimen belongs to a study of identical twins (dated by TCRdb to the mid-2010s). Looking at the study overall: To test whether fetal clonotypes persist, this study deep-sequenced TCR alpha and beta repertoires from monozygotic twins, from unrelated adults of various ages, and from cord blood. To rule out contamination, the twin experiments were replicated at different times with different library preparation protocols. Overall results and qualifications from the work: Invariant T cells such as MAIT and iNKT could partly confound zero-insertion analyses, though diverse VJ usage argued against this for most clonotypes. Compared with coincidental sharing between unrelated individuals, out-of-frame TCR alpha sequences shared between twins showed an excess of sequences with low generation probability. Abundant cord blood beta clonotypes carried fewer insertions; young adult naive repertoires showed a weaker similar trend, while memory repertoires showed none. Because the same donors could not be followed over many years, the conclusions depended on cross-sectional statistical analysis. A weaker excess of twin sharing was found in beta out-of-frame sequences because the signal-to-noise ratio was lowered by fewer shared sequences. In monozygotic twins, recombination models systematically underestimated out-of-frame TCR alpha sharing, but the models matched the sharing seen between unrelated individuals.

Sequences SGHVS (CDR1) and FQNEAQ (CDR2) are obtained from the germline V gene. Spanning cysteine to phenylalanine, the CDR3 consists of 18 amino acids. The sequence is cut down to CDR3 DNA, 54 bases in frame from base 1. V lost 4 bases and J lost 1 base; the stretch between them is 20 bases long. All donors were healthy Caucasians. The researchers also sequenced three unrelated adults who were not twins: a male aged 18 to 29, a male aged 50 to 60, and a female aged 50 to 60. Miltenyi CD45RO+ enrichment and human naive T-cell isolation kits were used to isolate memory (CD45RO+) and naive T cells from PBMC.

The source material was naive T cells sorted from blood. The cell subset or site label, read with the paper, signifies: cells isolated with a human naive T-cell isolation kit. The receptor was isolated from a woman aged 45-59 years in good health. The chain joins TRBV7-8 to TRBJ1-5, and perhaps TRBD1 as D gene, on 5 matching bases. In nucleotides, the sequence is TGTGCCAGCAGCTCCAGCACGGGGAGGGGCGGAAGCAATCAGCCCCAGCATTTT. This codes for CASSSSTGRGGSNQPQHF.